A selection of T cell receptor beta chains follows, all from one sample in a study of blood T cell repertoires in COVID-19. Only in-frame clones appear in the TCRdb table, and some are missing; sequencing was by immunoSEQ multiplex PCR. In the table there are about 190,000 clones, 70% to 85% of which are singletons. Sequencing was done on a sample of peripheral blood. The source of these receptors is a man aged 45-60 years who had recovered from COVID-19. The CDR3 runs from the conserved cysteine through the conserved F or W. The D gene is left open where the match is weak. Clone size is not always given. Where it is, it says once, few, many or a class for expanded clones.

TRBJ1-5 TRBV3-1/TRBV3-2 . 16 . CASSQGSGGQGKPQHF TGTGCCAGCAGCCAAGGTTCCGGGGGGCAAGGAAAGCCCCAGCATTTT
TRBJ2-5 TRBV12-3/TRBV12-4 . 13 . CASTTGIQETQYF TGTGCCAGCACCACAGGAATCCAAGAGACCCAGTACTTC
TRBJ2-5 TRBV27 TRBD1 14 . CASRPGGREETQYF TGTGCCAGCAGGCCAGGGGGCAGAGAAGAGACCCAGTACTTC
TRBJ2-7 TRBV6-6 TRBD1 14 . CASSPGRLTGALDF TGTGCCAGCAGCCCCGGTCGGTTAACAGGGGCGCTGGACTTC
TRBJ2-1 TRBV5-1 TRBD2 15 few CASSTTSGGYNEQFF TGCGCCAGCAGCACAACTAGCGGGGGTTACAATGAGCAGTTCTTC
TRBJ2-5 TRBV19 TRBD2 15 . CASSQQTSAVETQYF TGTGCCAGTAGCCAACAGACTAGCGCTGTGGAGACCCAGTACTTC
TRBJ2-7 TRBV12-3/TRBV12-4 . 13 . CAMGGGAPGEQYF TGTGCCATGGGAGGGGGGGCTCCGGGAGAGCAGTACTTC
TRBJ1-5 TRBV7-8 . 14 . CASSLEILNQPQHF TGTGCCAGCAGCTTAGAAATCCTCAATCAGCCCCAGCATTTT
TRBJ2-7 TRBV4-1 . 14 . CASSQDYPAYEQYF TGCGCCAGCAGCCAAGACTATCCTGCCTACGAGCAGTACTTC
TRBJ2-1 TRBV6-4 TRBD2 13 . CASSELLASEQFF TGTGCCAGCAGTGAATTACTAGCGAGTGAGCAGTTCTTC
TRBJ1-1 TRBV28 TRBD1 17 . CASSRGLDRGFGTEAFF TGTGCCAGCAGTAGGGGACTGGACAGGGGTTTTGGCACTGAAGCTTTCTTT
TRBJ2-3 TRBV6-6 TRBD1 15 . CASSWQGAGSDTQYF TGTGCCAGCAGTTGGCAGGGGGCTGGGTCAGATACGCAGTATTTT
TRBJ1-5 TRBV7-2 . 14 few CASSLDGNNQPQHF TGTGCCAGCAGCTTAGACGGGAACAATCAGCCCCAGCATTTT
TRBJ2-5 TRBV5-1 TRBD2 14 . CASTPLAGAETQYF TGCGCCAGCACCCCTTTAGCGGGAGCGGAGACCCAGTACTTC